This is a list of T cell receptor beta chains from one sample in a study of blood T cells in healthy people across ages. TCRdb reanalysed the 5' RACE reads using MiXCR and keeps one entry per CDR3 protein. This sample carries hundreds of thousands of distinct CDR3 sequences, roughly 50% of them seen once, and the ten largest clones take approximately 24%. The sample comprised blood. The receptors stem from a man aged 35 to 55 in good health. Both conserved end residues are part of each CDR3. The D gene is left open where the match is weak. Clone size is not always given. Where it is, it says once, few, many or a class for expanded clones.

v_call	j_call	clone_size	d_call	cdr3_nt	cdr3_aa
TRBV14	TRBJ2-5	NA	TRBD2	TGTGCCAGCAGCCAAGATTGGCGGGAGAGTACTTCCCCTAATGAGCAGTACTTC	CASSQDWRESTSPNEQYF
TRBV5-1	TRBJ1-2	NA	NA	TGCGCCAGCAGATCTGACGGAGGAAATGGCTACACCTTC	CASRSDGGNGYTF
TRBV9	TRBJ1-1	few	NA	TGTGCCAGCAGTCCTGACCGAGACACTGAAGCTTTCTTT	CASSPDRDTEAFF
TRBV28	TRBJ1-5	once	NA	TGTGCCAGCCAAACGAATAATCAGCCCCAGCATTTT	CASQTNNQPQHF
TRBV12-3/TRBV12-4	TRBJ2-7	NA	NA	TGTGCCAGCAGTTTAGGGTCAGGGGTGAGCGAGCAGTACTTC	CASSLGSGVSEQYF
TRBV29-1	TRBJ2-6	NA	NA	TGCAGCGTTGAAGATCGGGCGGGGGCTACCTCTGGGGCCAACGTCCTGACTTTC	CSVEDRAGATSGANVLTF
TRBV7-6	TRBJ2-4	few	TRBD2	TGTGCCAGCAGCTTAGAAGCCGCGGGGGAGCAGTACTTC	CASSLEAAGEQYF
TRBV4-3	TRBJ2-7	NA	TRBD2	TGCGCCAGCAGCCAACTAGCGGGAGACTCCTACGAGCAGTACTTC	CASSQLAGDSYEQYF
TRBV7-8	TRBJ1-4	NA	NA	TGTGCCAGCAGCTCTCAGGGTCATGAAAAACTGTTTTTT	CASSSQGHEKLFF
TRBV7-8	TRBJ1-1	NA	NA	TGTGCCAGCAGCTTAAGTCCCCGACTAGGGTCGACAGCCCAGGGTGAAGCTTTCTTT	CASSLSPRLGSTAQGEAFF
TRBV11-3	TRBJ1-6	NA	NA	TGTGCCAGCAGCTACAGTTTTTCAAATTCACCCCTCCACTTT	CASSYSFSNSPLHF
TRBV28	TRBJ1-2	NA	NA	TGTGCCAGCAGCTGGTTAGCCTATGGCTACACCTTC	CASSWLAYGYTF
TRBV24-1	TRBJ2-5	NA	NA	TGTGCCACCAGTGATGCCACTGGCGGGGGCACTGAGACCCAGTACTTC	CATSDATGGGTETQYF
TRBV14	TRBJ2-7	NA	NA	TGTGCCAGCAGCTCGAGAGGGGGAGCCAACTCCTACGAGCAGTACTTC	CASSSRGGANSYEQYF
TRBV5-1	TRBJ2-5	NA	TRBD2	TGCGCCAGCAGCGCAGGGACTAGCAGCGAAGAGACCCAGTACTTC	CASSAGTSSEETQYF
TRBV6-5	TRBJ2-7	few	NA	TGTGCCAGCAGTCTACAGGATACCTACGAGCAGTACTTC	CASSLQDTYEQYF
TRBV29-1	TRBJ1-1	NA	NA	TGCAGCGTTGCCCCCTTATCGAACACTGAAGCTTTCTTT	CSVAPLSNTEAFF
TRBV24-1	TRBJ2-3	NA	TRBD2	TGTGCCACCAGTGATTGGACTAGCGGGAGGGAGCCTGCGGATACGCAGTATTTT	CATSDWTSGREPADTQYF
TRBV3-1	TRBJ2-7	NA	TRBD1	TGTGCCAGCCCTCCAGTCCGGGACAGGAGCTCCTACGAGCAGTACTTC	CASPPVRDRSSYEQYF
TRBV11-2	TRBJ2-4	NA	NA	TGTGCCAGCGCCGCAGGGTATAACGACATTCAGTACTTC	CASAAGYNDIQYF
TRBV9	TRBJ2-1	NA	TRBD2	TGTGCCAGCAGCGTAGATTTGGGTAGGGGACTAGCAGAATACAATGAGCAGTTCTTC	CASSVDLGRGLAEYNEQFF
TRBV4-3	TRBJ2-1	NA	NA	TGCGCCAGCAGCCAAGATGCCAGGGGTTACAATGAGCAGTTCTTC	CASSQDARGYNEQFF
TRBV9	TRBJ2-1	few	NA	TGTGCCAGCAGCCTTAAAATAAACGGGAATGAGCAGTTCTTC	CASSLKINGNEQFF
TRBV7-3	TRBJ2-1	few	NA	TGTGCCAGCAGCTTAGCGCGGGACAATGAGCAGTTCTTC	CASSLARDNEQFF
TRBV4-3	TRBJ1-2	NA	NA	TGCGCCAGCAGACCCACCCGGACAGCCTCTCTTTATGGCAACACCTTC	CASRPTRTASLYGNTF
TRBV4-1	TRBJ2-5	few	NA	TGCGCCAGCAGCCCTATGACTAGTTTCGAGACCCAGTACTTC	CASSPMTSFETQYF
TRBV24-1	TRBJ2-5	many	TRBD2	TGTGCCACCAGTGATCCTTCCGGCGGGGGTAGGAAGACCCAGTACTTC	CATSDPSGGGRKTQYF
TRBV2	TRBJ2-2	NA	NA	TGTGCCAGCAGTCTGCAGGGGAGTATCACCGGGGAGCTGTTTTTT	CASSLQGSITGELFF
TRBV12-5	TRBJ1-5	NA	TRBD1	TGTGCTAGTGCGCAGGGGGTCAATCAGCCCCAGCATTTT	CASAQGVNQPQHF
TRBV7-3	TRBJ2-3	NA	NA	TGTGCCAGCAGCTTAATGCCTAGCACAGATACGCAGTATTTT	CASSLMPSTDTQYF
TRBV7-9	TRBJ2-6	few	NA	TGTGCCAGCAGCTTAGCTGGGCTGGGGGCCAACGTCCTGACTTTC	CASSLAGLGANVLTF
TRBV7-3	TRBJ1-2	once	NA	TGTGCCAGCAGCTCCAGCAGCAGGGAGGATGGCTACACCTTC	CASSSSSREDGYTF
TRBV7-3	TRBJ1-5	once	NA	TGTGCCAGCAGCCGAGAGCGGGGTCAGCCCCAGCATTTT	CASSRERGQPQHF
TRBV6-2/TRBV6-3	TRBJ2-7	NA	TRBD2	TGTGCCAGCAGTTACCCGGCCTCCACGACTAGCGGGGTGGTCGTTTACGAGCAGTACTTC	CASSYPASTTSGVVVYEQYF
TRBV7-9	TRBJ2-7	few	NA	TGTGCCAGCAGCCCCTCCCCCGGGAGCGCCCACGAGCAGTACTTC	CASSPSPGSAHEQYF
TRBV30	TRBJ1-2	once	NA	TGTGCCTGGAGTGTACAACAGGGATACTATGGCTACACCTTC	CAWSVQQGYYGYTF
TRBV11-2	TRBJ2-1	once	NA	TGTGCCAGTAGCTTAGATCAAGGATACGACATGTATCAGTTCTTC	CASSLDQGYDMYQFF
TRBV10-3	TRBJ2-1	NA	TRBD2	TGTGCCATCGCGAGGGAGGGCGGGTCGGATGAGCAGTTCTTC	CAIAREGGSDEQFF
TRBV6-1	TRBJ1-5	NA	TRBD1	TGTGCCTCCCAGGGGGCTGGTCAGCCCCAGCATTTT	CASQGAGQPQHF
TRBV10-2	TRBJ2-1	NA	NA	TGCGCCAGCAGAGAAAATAGCTACAATGAGCAGTTCTTC	CASRENSYNEQFF
TRBV12-3/TRBV12-4	TRBJ2-6	NA	NA	TGTGCCAGCAGGCCCCCGGGGCCTGGGGGGGCCAACGTCCTGACTTTC	CASRPPGPGGANVLTF
TRBV20-1	TRBJ2-3	NA	TRBD2	TGCAGTGCCCCCCGCGCGGGAGTGACAGATACGCAGTATTTT	CSAPRAGVTDTQYF
TRBV7-2	TRBJ2-3	many	NA	TGTGCCAGCAGCTTAGGGGGGCCCACAGATACGCAGTATTTT	CASSLGGPTDTQYF
TRBV11-3	TRBJ2-7	NA	NA	TGTGCCAGCAGCCCTGTGGGGGTTGGATCCTACGAGCAGTACTTC	CASSPVGVGSYEQYF